The source of this T cell receptor beta chain is a study of cytomegalovirus exposure and HLA in healthy donors (dated by TCRdb to about 2017). Turning to the overall study: An earlier analysis of 587 of the donors reported roughly 300 Gb of sequence data and 117 million unique TCR beta sequences obtained from around 190 million T cells. An early release covering some 640 HLA-typed donors comprised approximately 290 gigabases of sequencing data and 65 million to 100 million unique TCR sequences. Of the 300 to 500 genotyped donors, 80% to 90% were placed in the genetic ancestry cluster associated with self-reported Caucasian donors. The study aimed to test whether signatures of past pathogen exposure could be identified by cataloging public T cell receptors. The study profiled the T cell repertoires of hundreds of subjects by immunosequencing and related them to cytomegalovirus serostatus. A separate validation cohort of roughly 120 different subjects was used in addition to the approximately 700-subject first cohort. To predict cytomegalovirus infection status, the study combined high-throughput TCR immunosequencing, statistical association of individual TCRs with disease status, and machine learning. A later analysis re-examined previously published TCR beta repertoires from several hundred donors and added high-resolution HLA genotyping to investigate patterns of TCR occurrence. Rather than using new phenotypic data, the later analysis identified candidate immune exposures from TCR beta sequences and from how often those sequences occurred across donors. An earlier analysis of 587 of the donors used high-throughput TCR beta sequencing to judge whether each TCR beta V gene segment behaved as functional or pseudogenic. Alongside the repertoire data, information on donor age, sex, ethnicity and CMV serostatus was compiled. A later genetic analysis used genome-wide SNP genotypes for about three fifths of the 666 donors, treating that subset as a discovery cohort. All discovery cohort repertoires had been generated on a single sequencing platform. Both class I and class II loci were covered by HLA typing, at four-digit resolution. The number of typed donors differed by locus: 629-630 for A, B, C, DRB1 and DQB1; 500 to 550 for DQA1; some 610 for DPA1; and some 450 for DPB1. Roughly 5 DR-DQ haplotypes were handled as single units for association and clustering because linkage in the cohort was strong. Among several hundred genotyped donors of the cohort, an average of around 240,000 unique TCR beta nucleotide sequences was sequenced per donor, of which about 20% were non-productive. General study outcomes and caveats: Most TCR sequences were observed very rarely across donors, whereas some public TCRs were present in many individuals. According to a later analysis, parvovirus B19, influenza, CMV and Epstein-Barr virus appeared linked to several top co-occurrence clusters. A further reported finding was that TCR beta sequences accurately predicted the HLA-A and HLA-B alleles for most subjects in the first cohort. Broadly in line with IMGT annotations, most TCR beta V segments showed up in productive rearrangements about 90% or about 30% of the time in an earlier analysis of approximately 640 of the donors. In a later analysis, some 17,000 TCR beta sequences were associated with specific HLA alleles at a false discovery rate of 0.05. In a later genetic analysis, a missense DCLRE1C variant was associated with V-gene and J-gene trimming of TCR beta chains, and the association was replicated in an independent cohort. According to the authors, the approach could potentially be generalized to other disease states and immunological phenotypes. The 87-base-pair reads could not distinguish some IMGT-functional V segments, including TRBV6-2 and TRBV6-3, so those segments were excluded. A later analysis found that HLA-associated TCR beta chains were more clonally expanded and had lower generation probabilities than equally common non-associated chains. According to a later analysis, most CMV-associated TCR beta chains appeared to be HLA-restricted, and the HLA associations seemed to be driven largely by CMV exposure. In vitro tests confirmed that a few of the cytomegalovirus-associated TCR beta chains recognize cytomegalovirus antigens. Because HLA typing was missing for some donors at each locus, association tests included only the typed subset. The cohort was sequenced for TCR beta chains only, and without alpha or paired-chain data the features that could be detected were limited. Cytomegalovirus status was reported to be diagnosed by the classifier with high specificity and sensitivity in both the original and validation cohorts. CMV serostatus was the only immune exposure information available for the cohort. Presence/absence analyses assumed roughly uniform sequencing depth across donors, an assumption that may not hold. Assigning TCR associations to individual alleles was difficult when HLA alleles, especially DR and DQ, strongly co-occurred. The earlier analysis of almost 600 of the donors excluded roughly 16 rarely observed V segments, including chromosome 9 orphons, because counts were too low. According to a later genetic analysis, donors in an Asian-associated ancestry cluster had fewer N-insertions in productive TCRs than the approximately 630-donor mean. A total of some 180 TCR beta chains were listed by the study as associated with cytomegalovirus. Correlated functional status among segregating V segments might reflect linkage disequilibrium, but an unknown experimental factor could not be ruled out. A group of highly shared sequence variants was considered likely to be a technical artifact of the sequencing pipeline. In a later analysis, the rate of TCR association differed among HLA loci, with DRB1 alleles having the most associated TCRs and HLA-C alleles having the fewest.

The cohort consisted of 600 to 700 healthy bone marrow donors. Cohort members were all nominally healthy when sampled, although unrecorded immune exposures were likely present. The donor was CMV seropositive and belonged to the group of around 300 seropositive cohort members. A peripheral blood sample was collected from each donor, and TCR beta sequencing was performed on peripheral blood mononuclear cells. Genomic DNA extraction from the blood cell samples was performed with the Qiagen DNeasy Blood Extraction Kit. V is trimmed back by 6 bases and J by 0 bases, and the junction contains 6 bases that no gene match accounts for. Its CDR3 holds 17 amino acids, cysteine through phenylalanine. Only CDR3 DNA is held: 51 bases, read in frame from base 1. Looking up the germline V gene yields CDR1 MDHEN and CDR2 SYDVKM. Notes on this clone: Its antigen is still unknown. Base qualities are not recorded, but no much larger clone differs from it by a single base.

Library construction relied on the immunoSEQ multiplex PCR assay. For the multiplex PCR, a mixture combining 60 forward primers for TCR Vbeta segments and 13 reverse primers for TCR Jbeta segments was used. A multiplex PCR assay on genomic DNA amplified the CDR3 region of rearranged TCR beta genes. On the Illumina HiSeq System, the amplified TCR beta libraries were sequenced as 87-base-pair reads. On the authors' methods: In a later analysis, some 80 million unique TCR beta chains were counted across the approximately 670 repertoires, and roughly 9.9 million of these chains were shared by at least two donors. Raw reads were error-corrected and collapsed into unique sequences by a nearest-neighbor algorithm in which closely related sequences were merged to remove PCR and sequencing errors. CDR3 sequences were aligned to IMGT reference sequences to assign V, D and J gene segments. For a sequence to be retained, a match of at least six nucleotides to both a V gene segment and a J gene segment was required. Rearrangements were called productive when the CDR3 lacked stop codons and stayed in frame with V and J; all others were non-productive. Following IMGT convention, CDR3 was defined as the stretch from the second conserved V-encoded cysteine up to the conserved J-encoded phenylalanine. Sequences without an unambiguous match to a single V gene segment were excluded from the earlier analysis of 450 to 650 of the donors. In an earlier analysis of 450 to 750 of the donors, a V segment was called functional when productive rearrangements were above 56.7%, and segregating when the standard deviation between donors exceeded 5%. A statistical classification framework was built for diagnosing cytomegalovirus status from the catalog of TCR beta chain sequences. In a later analysis, TCR nucleotide sequences were compared against IMGT/GENE-DB human TR gene sequences so that V and J genes could be assigned. The TCRdist pipeline was used in a later analysis to assign CDR3 sequences and most-parsimonious VDJ recombination scenarios. In a later analysis, every TCR beta chain was defined by the combination of its CDR3 amino acid sequence and its V-gene family, and reads without a unique V-gene family were dropped. In a later analysis, nearly 600 highly shared, low-generation-probability nucleotide sequences were removed to address suspected cross-contamination and a sequencing artifact. In a later analysis, a clonal expansion index for each public chain was calculated from normalized within-repertoire ranks of inferred template counts. A later analysis computed generation probabilities with a VDJ recombination model fitted to out-of-frame rearrangements, and checked the results against IGoR. In a later analysis, TCR-TCR, TCR-HLA and TCR-CMV co-occurrence was scored with hypergeometric tests, and a repertoire-size bias correction was applied to TCR pairs. In a later analysis, false discovery rates were estimated by permuting HLA or CMV assignments 20 times. In a later analysis, co-occurring TCRs were grouped using DBSCAN, with TCRdist sequence similarity added in when clustering inside HLA-allele-positive subsets. For co-occurrence clustering, repertoires with fewer than 30,000 or more than 120,000 public chains were excluded, along with about five repertoires with anomalous nucleotide sharing. In its TCRdb copy, this immuneACCESS table keeps in-frame sequences only and misses some clones. Where compared with another copy, unresolved V genes explain less than half of these, and the others have no known cause. The DNA was the basis for D and trimming; V, J and clone size are from that table. This sample is represented by about 160,000 clones; about 79% of them were singletons. Approximately 6.5% of the sample lies in the top ten.

This sequence uses TRBV28 and TRBJ2-2; TRBD2 lines up with 11 middle nucleotides. The clonotype was recovered from a man in his fifties in good health and CMV-seropositive. Specimen: PBMCs. The CDR3 region: CASSILAGAANTGELFF. The DNA reads TGTGCCAGCAGCATACTAGCGGGAGCCGCGAACACCGGGGAGCTGTTTTTT. Extended through the reference TRBV28 and TRBJ2-2 proteins, this CDR3 yields the full variable domain: DVKVTQSSRYLVKRTGEKVFLECVQDMDHENMFWYRQDPGLGLRLIYFSYDVKMKEKGDIPEGYSVSREKKERFSLILESASTNQTSMYLCASSILAGAANTGELFFGEGSRLTVL.